These T cell receptor beta chains were read from a single sample in a study of blood T cell repertoires in COVID-19. Some clones are missing from TCRdb's copy, which holds only in-frame ones; the method was immunoSEQ multiplex PCR. The table includes a few hundred thousand clones, about 87% detected once. Material: peripheral blood. Receptors were obtained from a woman aged 55-69 years with COVID-19, enrolled during active disease. CDR3s leave out the opening cysteine and the closing phenylalanine or tryptophan.

j_call v_call cdr3_aa
TRBJ1-2 TRBV6-2/TRBV6-3 ASSQQGITLNGYT
TRBJ1-5 TRBV5-5 ASSLMLGAGNQPQH
TRBJ1-5 TRBV15 ATSRGKQGLQPQH
TRBJ1-4 TRBV19 ASTQPGQAGEKLF
TRBJ2-5 TRBV27 ASSDQGARETQY
TRBJ1-2 TRBV18 ASSQSGAVNYGYT
TRBJ1-2 TRBV19 ASTTTGTPIYGYT
TRBJ2-1 TRBV30 AWSITSGNNEQF
TRBJ1-2 TRBV6-2/TRBV6-3 ASSHTRLGPNYGYT
TRBJ2-7 TRBV27 ASSFQGQMDEQY
TRBJ1-1 TRBV5-1 ASSLDPTTWDTEAF
TRBJ1-2 TRBV5-4 ASSLGGGDRGAYGYT
TRBJ2-7 TRBV2 ASKEGDRLRYEQY
TRBJ1-4 TRBV10-1 ASSREVKEKLF
TRBJ1-6 TRBV14 ASSQGQGGVSPLH
TRBJ1-5 TRBV3-1/TRBV3-2 ASSQANNQPQH
TRBJ2-5 TRBV9 ASSARRGGGQETQY
TRBJ2-3 TRBV18 ASSQTSARDTQY
TRBJ2-3 TRBV3-1/TRBV3-2 ASSQSGSGTDTQY
TRBJ2-1 TRBV10-3 AIRVDSSYNEQF
TRBJ2-7 TRBV10-2 ASSESLSSSTY
TRBJ1-2 TRBV18 ASSPGTGINYGYT
TRBJ1-1 TRBV19 ASTPAGSWNTEAF
TRBJ1-2 TRBV9 ASSVAGQGTGYT
TRBJ2-7 TRBV7-2 ASSSQTGSHEQY
TRBJ2-7 TRBV6-2/TRBV6-3 ASSRLRVQRTEQY
TRBJ2-3 TRBV7-6 ASSSVSTDTQY
TRBJ2-7 TRBV5-5 ASSWTVEEQY
TRBJ2-1 TRBV19 ASSRGAGSGKTHNEQF
TRBJ2-5 TRBV7-2 ATTPGYAPEETQY
TRBJ2-2 TRBV18 ASSPPAGPNTGELF
TRBJ2-1 TRBV19 ASSSSALSLNEQF
TRBJ2-3 TRBV10-1 ASSRFPGITDTQY
TRBJ1-4 TRBV6-5 ASLRGRNEKLF
TRBJ1-4 TRBV2 ASSGGQVGDEKLF
TRBJ2-7 TRBV11-3 ASSGPGTASYEQY
TRBJ2-5 TRBV11-2 ASSLRDTQY
TRBJ1-5 TRBV27 ASKAGNQPQH
TRBJ2-6 TRBV27 ASTPWQGSSGANVLT
TRBJ2-5 TRBV30 AWSGGGGETQY
TRBJ2-5 TRBV21-1 ASRGLAEPQETQY
TRBJ2-5 TRBV9 ASSVGGSRETQY
TRBJ2-1 TRBV6-2/TRBV6-3 ASSYKAGQVYNEQF
TRBJ2-5 TRBV5-1 ASSLGVSRETQY
TRBJ1-4 TRBV5-1 ASSLGDRGEKLF
TRBJ1-5 TRBV30 AWSRGGYQPQH
TRBJ1-6 TRBV10-3 AISESRQGRNSPLH
TRBJ2-5 TRBV6-2/TRBV6-3 ASSYLTGETQY
TRBJ1-5 TRBV15 ATSRDRGYNQPQH
TRBJ2-7 TRBV28 ASNSGPHEQY
TRBJ1-5 TRBV18 ASSLEVPGGISNQPQH
TRBJ1-6 TRBV5-4 ASSPDGLGPLH
TRBJ2-7 TRBV9 ASSLTPYEQY
TRBJ2-7 TRBV19 ASSPRTSGRVISYEQY